The 32 T cell receptor beta chains given below trace back to one sample, sequenced in a study of cytomegalovirus exposure and HLA in healthy donors. Primers for the PCR totalled 60 Vbeta and 13 Jbeta. The protocol was immunoSEQ multiplex PCR, while the TCRdb copy is restricted to in-frame clones and leaves out a portion. The sample lists about 200,000 clones; under 90% were seen once. The sample was PBMCs. The receptors come from a boy between 2 and 10 years old in good health and CMV-seronegative.

This rearrangement joins TRBV6-1 to TRBJ1-1; 8 bases agree with TRBD1. The J segment lost 7 bases and the V segment lost 7 bases, leaving 8 bases of the junction unmatched. This CDR3 is 13 amino acids long. In germline, CDR1 is MNHNS, CDR2 SASEGT. The CDR3 protein is CASTPQGAGEAFF. The CDR3 bases are TGTGCCAGCACACCTCAGGGGGCCGGTGAAGCTTTCTTT.

This chain links TRBV6-5 with TRBJ1-1; weak D call: TRBD1 (5 bases). Trimming shortened V by 6 bases and J by 2 bases, and 10 bases separated the two germline ends. This CDR3 is 13 amino acids long. Germline values: CDR1 MNHEY, CDR2 SVGAGI. For the CDR3, the DNA is TGTGCCAGCAGAAAGGGGATAAACACTGAAGCTTTCTTT. Its protein is CASRKGINTEAFF.

V and J are TRBV4-1 and TRBJ2-4; TRBD2 matches 10 bases. The CDR3 consists of 17 residues. Trimming cost V 3 bases and J 1 base; bases outside gene matches: 6. CDR1 MGHRA and CDR2 YSYEKL come from the germline V gene. The CDR3 protein is CASSHPGTSAAKNIQYF. The CDR3 DNA follows: TGCGCCAGCAGCCACCCCGGGACTAGCGCGGCCAAAAACATTCAGTACTTC.

V is TRBV7-9 and J is TRBJ2-5, with D hard to call. The germline V and J ends were trimmed by 2 bases and 1 base, with 5 bases remaining between them. The CDR3 has 13 amino acids. Per the germline V gene, CDR1 is SEHNR and CDR2 is FQNEAQ (reference sequence). CDR3 nucleotide sequence: TGTGCCAGCAGCTTACAACTCCAAGAGACCCAGTACTTC. Protein product: CASSLQLQETQYF.

The V call is TRBV19, the J call TRBJ1-6; D gene uncertain. This CDR3 has 12 residues. Germline loops: CDR1 LNHDA, CDR2 SQIVND (reference sequence). The V and J ends lost 3 bases and 8 bases respectively, with 5 bases between them. CDR3 residues: CASSIIDSPLHF. CDR3 in DNA: TGTGCCAGTAGTATTATCGATTCACCCCTCCACTTT.

This clone has only one observation. The chain's CDR3 is CASSRTGLLGSPLHF. The CDR3 nucleotides are TGTGCCAGCAGCAGGACAGGGTTGTTGGGTTCACCCCTCCACTTT. The gene calls are TRBV6-5 and TRBJ1-6; 8 bases map to TRBD1. Germline V lookup: CDR1 MNHEY, CDR2 SVGAGI. This CDR3 has 15 residues. The V and J ends lost 6 bases and 9 bases, in that order; junction bases with no gene match: 10.

This clone was seen more than once but under ten times. The genes are TRBV6-1 and TRBJ1-5, with D tentatively TRBD1 (5 bases). Germline CDR1 is MNHNS and CDR2 is SASEGT. The CDR3 has 14 residues. V shed 3 bases and J shed 9 bases, with 15 bases lying between them. CDR3 nucleotides: TGTGCCAGCAGTGAGACATACCGGGGGGTGCCCCAGCATTTT. It specifies CASSETYRGVPQHF.

CDR3 in DNA: TGTGCCAGTAGTATGGGCTTTTTATGGGGAGACTTAGGAGAGACCCAGTACTTC. It translates to CASSMGFLWGDLGETQYF. V is TRBV19 and J is TRBJ2-5, with D possibly being TRBD2 (5 bases). With 3 bases removed from V and 4 bases from J, the gap between germline ends came to 24 bases. This CDR3 is built from 18 residues. Germline CDR1 LNHDA, CDR2 SQIVND (reference sequence).

This clone was found a few times. This chain joins TRBV7-9 and TRBJ1-2, with a weak D call TRBD1 (6 bases). The germline V and J ends were trimmed by 1 base and 4 bases, with 10 bases remaining between them. This CDR3 region has 14 residues. Germline V gives CDR1 SEHNR, CDR2 FQNEAQ (reference sequence). CDR3 DNA sequence: TGTGCCAGCAGCTTAGTCAGGGGAAGCTATGGCTACACCTTC. This translates into CASSLVRGSYGYTF.

This chain uses TRBV7-9 with TRBJ1-1, with D possibly matching TRBD1 (5 bases). Germline CDR1 and CDR2: SEHNR and FQNEAQ (reference sequence). The CDR3 runs to 17 residues. Trimming took off 1 base at V and 1 base at J, with 16 bases between the two ends. The CDR3 here is CASSLEGRATTNTEAFF. The CDR3 region has the DNA TGTGCCAGCAGCTTAGAGGGCAGGGCTACAACGAACACTGAAGCTTTCTTT.

V and J are TRBV19 and TRBJ1-1; D might be TRBD1 (6 bases). Trimming took 1 base from V and 1 from J, leaving 13 bases between them. CDR3 length equals 16 residues. Per germline, CDR1 LNHDA and CDR2 SQIVND (reference sequence). CDR3 loop: CASSIVEAGANTEAFF. The CDR3 nucleotides read TGTGCCAGTAGTATAGTCGAAGCGGGGGCGAACACTGAAGCTTTCTTT. Using reference TRBV19 and TRBJ1-1 for the parts outside the CDR3, the full variable domain is DGGITQSPKYLFRKEGQNVTLSCEQNLNHDAMYWYRQDPGQGLRLIYYSQIVNDFQKGDIAEGYSVSREKKESFPLTVTSAQKNPTAFYLCASSIVEAGANTEAFFGQGTRLTVV.

Comments on this clone: The junction departs from germline at one end; a sequencing error may be responsible. V is TRBV7-9 and J is TRBJ2-7; TRBD2 agrees at 8 bases. Germline CDR1 is SEHNR and CDR2 is FQNEAQ (reference sequence). The CDR3 is 16 amino acids. CDR3 nucleotides: TGTTCCAGCAGCTTAGGCCTGTCCGGGAGGGACTACGAGCAGTACTTC. Its translation is CSSSLGLSGRDYEQYF.

This clone was observed a handful of times. The rearrangement joins TRBV18 to TRBJ1-5; D is undetermined. Per germline, CDR1 KGHSH and CDR2 LQKENI. The CDR3 runs 17 residues. V was trimmed by 0 bases and J by 4 bases, leaving 16 bases between them. The CDR3 sequence: CASSPPSGGGTNQPQHF. In DNA form, the CDR3 reads TGTGCCAGCTCACCACCAAGTGGAGGAGGAACTAATCAGCCCCAGCATTTT. The full variable domain, in which reference TRBV18 and TRBJ1-5 provide the parts outside the CDR3, is NAGVMQNPRHLVRRRGQEARLRCSPMKGHSHVYWYRQLPEEGLKFMVYLQKENIIDESGMPKERFSAEFPKEGPSILRIQQVVRGDSAAYFCASSPPSGGGTNQPQHFGDGTRLSIL.

The CDR3 sequence is CASSQQGYEQYF. The CDR3 DNA follows: TGCGCCAGCAGTCAACAGGGGTACGAGCAGTACTTC. The J gene is TRBJ2-7, the V gene TRBV23-1; D might be TRBD1 (6 bases). TRBV23-1 is an open reading frame whose function is uncertain. V was trimmed by 2 bases and J by 4 bases, leaving 6 bases between them. This CDR3 has 12 amino acids.

The chain couples TRBV4-1 to TRBJ1-6; perhaps TRBD1 as D (6 bases). The germline gives CDR1 MGHRA, CDR2 YSYEKL. Trimming removed 4 bases from V and 14 bases from J, with 12 bases in between. The CDR3 loop spans 12 amino acids. The CDR3 region is CASSRVQGTLHF. CDR3 bases: TGCGCCAGCAGCCGAGTCCAGGGGACCCTCCACTTT.

This chain joins TRBV9 and TRBJ2-1, with D possibly TRBD2 on 6 matching bases. The CDR3 totals 16 residues. Trimming shortened V by 0 bases and J by 2 bases, and 12 bases separated the two germline ends. Germline V gene data show CDR1 as SGDLS and CDR2 as YYNGEE. The CDR3 DNA reads TGTGCCAGCAGCGTAGGACTAGGATGGCCCTACAATGAGCAGTTCTTC. It is translated as CASSVGLGWPYNEQFF.

The rearrangement uses TRBV5-5 and TRBJ2-7; 8 bases agree with TRBD2. Germline assignment: CDR1 SGHKS and CDR2 YYEKEE (reference sequence). V gave up 2 bases and J gave up 2 bases; unmatched junction bases: 6. The CDR3 extends over 15 amino acids. CDR3 nucleotide sequence: TGTGCCAGCAGCTTCGGGGGGGGCCTCACCTACGAGCAGTACTTC. Protein sequence: CASSFGGGLTYEQYF.

The chain has TRBV7-9 and TRBJ1-5; perhaps TRBD1 as D (6 bases). CDR3 length: 14 residues. V was shortened by 4 bases and J by 3 bases, with 10 bases between the two germline ends. CDR1 is SEHNR and CDR2 is FQNEAQ in the germline V gene (reference sequence). The CDR3 sequence is CASSSGQPNQPQHF. CDR3 nucleotide sequence: TGTGCCAGCAGCTCCGGACAGCCCAATCAGCCCCAGCATTTT.

V usage is TRBV7-3 and J usage is TRBJ2-7, with D possibly matching TRBD2 (6 bases). From germline, CDR1 is SGHTA and CDR2 FQGTGA. Trimming stripped 1 base from V and 5 bases from J, with 9 bases between. The CDR3 is 13 residues long. CDR3 nucleotide sequence: TGTGCCAGCAGCTTAAGGGGGGACGACGAGCAGTACTTC. It yields the protein CASSLRGDDEQYF.

The chain carries TRBV2 and TRBJ2-5; D unclear. The DNA end is more similar to TRBJ2-7, so the J call may be wrong. The germline gives CDR1 SNHLY, CDR2 FYNNEI. The CDR3 length is 11 residues. The CDR3 DNA sequence: TGTGCCAGCAGCGGCAACTACGAGCAGTACTTC. Translating gives CASSGNYEQYF.

Only a few counts were recorded for this clone. The rearrangement uses TRBV2 and TRBJ2-7; D remains unclear. V shed 7 bases and J shed 5 bases, with 12 bases lying between them. CDR3 length: 12 residues. Germline CDR1 reads SNHLY; CDR2 reads FYNNEI. The CDR3 nucleotides read TGTGCCAGCAACCACTATGAGGACGAGCAGTACTTC. Translated: CASNHYEDEQYF.

CDR3 DNA: TGTGCCAGTAGAGCAGCATCGGGGGTCTACGAGCAGTACTTC. Translated: CASRAASGVYEQYF. The chain has TRBV19 and TRBJ2-7; the D gene is possibly TRBD2 (6 bases). The CDR3 runs 14 residues. Trimming cost V 6 bases and J 3 bases, with 15 bases left between them. The V gene's germline CDR1 is LNHDA and CDR2 SQIVND (reference sequence). Variable domain in full (rest from reference TRBV19 and TRBJ2-7): DGGITQSPKYLFRKEGQNVTLSCEQNLNHDAMYWYRQDPGQGLRLIYYSQIVNDFQKGDIAEGYSVSREKKESFPLTVTSAQKNPTAFYLCASRAASGVYEQYFGPGTRLTVT.

This sequence joins TRBV7-9 and TRBJ2-1; D is unresolved. Germline V lookup: CDR1 SEHNR, CDR2 FQNEAQ (reference sequence). The CDR3 totals 13 residues. Trimming stripped 1 base from V and 7 bases from J, with 8 bases between. The CDR3 DNA is TGTGCCAGCAGCTTAGAGTCAGGAAATGAGCAGTTCTTC. Translation gives CASSLESGNEQFF. Together with reference TRBV7-9 and TRBJ2-1, the CDR3 gives the full variable domain: DTGVSQNPRHKITKRGQNVTFRCDPISEHNRLYWYRQTLGQGPEFLTYFQNEAQLEKSRLLSDRFSAERPKGSFSTLEIQRTEQGDSAMYLCASSLESGNEQFFGPGTRLTVL.

This clone was counted only a few times. This chain joins TRBV7-9 and TRBJ2-5; 10 bases map to TRBD2. The CDR3 is made up of 16 amino acids. With 5 bases clipped from V and 2 bases from J, the junction kept 8 bases outside the gene matches. In germline, CDR1 is SEHNR, CDR2 FQNEAQ (reference sequence). The CDR3 is CASSRNLAGGQETQYF. The CDR3 DNA reads TGTGCCAGCAGCAGAAACTTAGCGGGGGGTCAAGAGACCCAGTACTTC.

The chain recombines TRBV6-1 with TRBJ2-2; D gene unclear. The length of the CDR3 is 15 residues. Germline-derived CDR1 and CDR2 are MNHNS and SASEGT. Trimming cost V 0 bases and J 3 bases, with 8 bases left between them. CDR3 bases: TGTGCCAGCAGTGAAGCGCGAATTTACACCGGGGAGCTGTTTTTT. The encoded protein is CASSEARIYTGELFF.

CDR3 bases: TGTGCCAGCAGCTTGGCCCCTAGCGGGGGGGCGGCAGATACGCAGTATTTT. Amino acid sequence: CASSLAPSGGAADTQYF. The V call is TRBV5-4, the J call TRBJ2-3, with 12 positions matching TRBD2. The germline V gene has CDR1 SGHNT and CDR2 YYREEE (reference sequence). The CDR3 is 17 amino acids. Germline trimming cut 0 bases from V and 4 bases from J; bases unmatched to any gene: 6.

This clone was counted a single time. The chain recombines TRBV4-3 with TRBJ1-5, with D tentatively TRBD1 (5 bases). Germline loops: CDR1 LGHNA, CDR2 YSLEER. CDR3 length equals 13 residues. Trimming stripped 4 bases from V and 5 bases from J, with 9 bases between. CDR3 residues: CASSRETDQPQHF. The CDR3 region has the DNA TGCGCCAGCAGCCGAGAGACAGATCAGCCCCAGCATTTT.

The chain is built from TRBV6-1 and TRBJ2-7; 7 nucleotides line up with TRBD1. CDR1 is MNHNS and CDR2 is SASEGT in the germline V gene. There are 14 residues in the CDR3. J was trimmed by 7 bases and V by 5 bases; bases with no gene match: 11. CDR3 DNA sequence: TGTGCCAGCAGTTTAGGTACAGGGGATGGAGAGCAGTACTTC. Its protein is CASSLGTGDGEQYF.

The CDR3 DNA is TGTGCCAGCAGTCGCCCCGGGGCTGGGGCCAACGTCCTGACTTTC. This codes for CASSRPGAGANVLTF. The chain combines TRBV6-5 with TRBJ2-6, with a possible D match to TRBD2 (5 bases). Trimming took 5 bases from V and 2 from J, leaving 10 bases between them. The CDR3 sequence is 15 residues long. Germline V CDR1 and CDR2: MNHEY, SVGAGI.

The chain recombines TRBV11-2 with TRBJ1-4; 7 nucleotides align to TRBD1. Germline V gives CDR1 SGHAT, CDR2 FQNNGV. The CDR3 spans 15 residues. J was trimmed by 6 bases and V by 4 bases; bases with no gene match: 8. This chain's CDR3 is CASSSYRGSDEKLFF. The CDR3 coding sequence is TGTGCCAGCAGCTCCTACAGGGGCTCCGATGAAAAACTGTTTTTT.

The chain employs TRBV7-3 and TRBJ2-2, with TRBD2 matching over 15 bases. Trimming took 6 bases from V and 5 from J; bases not matched to a gene: 4. There are 16 residues in the CDR3. Germline CDR1 reads SGHTA; CDR2 reads FQGTGA. The CDR3 region is CASSTGTSGGTGELFF. CDR3 DNA: TGTGCCAGCAGTACCGGGACTAGCGGGGGGACCGGGGAGCTGTTTTTT.

The chain carries TRBV6-5 and TRBJ2-5, with 9 bases that match TRBD2. The DNA end favors TRBJ2-7, so the J call may be wrong. Germline-derived CDR1 and CDR2 are MNHEY and SVGAGI. There are 14 residues in the CDR3. The CDR3 DNA is TGTGCCAGCTGGCGGGGGGGGCCCTCCTACGAGCAGTACTTC. This sequence encodes CASWRGGPSYEQYF.